This T cell receptor (beta chain) was recovered during a study of T-cell reconstitution after alpha-beta-depleted transplantation in children. Findings and limits, study-wide: Reported findings indicate that, about two months after transplant, alpha-beta T cells came from several hundred expanded clones, which were derived from non-depleted graft cells.

Unmatched junction bases numbered 3, after V lost 7 bases and J lost 0 bases. This CDR3 has 12 residues. CDR1 is SQVTM, CDR2 ANQGSEA, per germline. Points on this clonotype: Antigen: not known.

Preparation of the TCRbeta library involved a method that used unique molecular identifiers. MiXCR, run by TCRdb on the PCR reads, gives a single entry per CDR3 protein. The sample shows 550,000 to 800,000 distinct CDR3 sequences, around 12% of them seen only once. Sequencing used PBMCs, obtained before TCRalphabeta/CD19-depleted stem cell transplant. The chain couples TRBV29-1 to TRBJ2-7, with 7 nucleotides matching TRBD1. The TCR originated in a girl aged 2 to 10 with congenital amegakaryocytic thrombocytopenia, due to receive a stem cell transplant. The CDR3 DNA sequence: TGCAGCGCCCGACAGGGCTCCTACGAGCAGTACTTC. Its translation: CSARQGSYEQYF.